This TCR beta chain was recovered during a study of beta chain features in type 1 diabetes. Study-level information: The examined sorted cells totaled about 98 million across samples.

CDR1 and CDR2 from the germline V gene are MNHEY and SMNVEV (reference sequence). V lost 7 bases, J lost 6 bases, and 14 bases lay in between. CDR3 size: 13 residues. Notes on this clone: No antigen is known for it.

Staining for CD45RO/CCR7/CD25/CD127/CD95/CD27 allowed sorting of CD4+ naive, central memory, regulatory and stem cell-like memory cells. Sequencing targeted expressed TCRB transcripts, as all isolated RNA had been reverse transcribed. Method: immunoSEQ multiplex PCR; TCRdb's copy keeps in-frame clones and lacks some. The data contain 350,000 or so clones, roughly a fifth of them singletons. Study-level findings and limits: cDNA-based reads could over-represent cells with high TCR expression.

This chain joins TRBV27 and TRBJ2-3; possibly TRBD2 for D (6 bases). The sample was naive CD4+ T cells from blood. The sequence derives from a woman aged 18-29 years in good health. The CDR3 DNA sequence: TGTGCCAGCATCCCTTCCGGGGGTGATACGCAGTATTTT. Translating gives CASIPSGGDTQYF.